This T cell receptor beta chain was captured in a study of tumor and adjacent non-tumor tissue in lung cancer (dated by TCRdb to the late 2010s). Describing the broader study: Patients with adenocarcinoma (approximately 12), squamous cell carcinoma (2) and small cell lung cancer (1) were included in the cohort. Among the 15 or so patients, ages ranged from roughly 31 to 76 years, approximately 10 were men and 5 were women, and disease was TNM stage I to III. A total of some 130,000,000 productive TCRbeta reads were generated by sequencing, corresponding to an average of approximately 4.3 million reads per sample. The study compared bulk TCRbeta repertoires from lung tumor tissue and matched distant non-tumor lung tissue of roughly 14 lung cancer patients. Around 31 paired specimens, one tumor and one normal lung sample per patient, were profiled by TCRbeta CDR3 sequencing. What the study reported, not specific to this receptor: Neither the sequencing platform nor unique molecular identifiers are mentioned in the methods. The top 100 clones accounted for a significantly larger cumulative portion of the repertoire in normal lung than in tumor tissue. Significantly higher TCR diversity was found in younger patients, and higher tumor TCR diversity was associated with shorter overall and disease-free survival. Significantly higher TCR diversity (inverse Simpson) was observed in tumor tissue than in normal lung tissue (approximately 430 vs 150, P = 0.0075, Mann-Whitney U test). With only 15 patients in the cohort, the authors noted that larger samples and more detailed clinical data are needed. Peripheral blood was not sequenced, so blood TCRbeta repertoires in these lung cancer patients were not examined.

RNA was extracted from bulk unsorted tissue and checked for quality with a NanoDrop ND-1000 and an Agilent 2100. Distant non-tumor tissue taken more than 3 cm from the tumor edge was used as the normal lung sample. Donors were newly diagnosed lung cancer patients admitted for thoracic surgery in China between August and November 2014, without prior chemotherapy. The study excluded patients who had received radiotherapy or chemotherapy before or who had another cancer at the same time. Pieces of surgical tissue measuring about 1-2.3 cm3 were kept in RNAlater solution and held at -80 degrees C until needed. CDR1 and CDR2 (MGHRA, YSYEKL) derive from the germline V gene. The cysteine opens and the phenylalanine closes a CDR3 of 15 amino acids. CDR3 DNA is the only sequence kept; it has 45 bases, read in frame from the first base. The library was built by means of multiplex PCR. The reads were generated on an Illumina HiSeq 2500. TCRbeta libraries were constructed through three rounds of nested PCR with primers (Table S4) according to protocols modified from ARM-PCR. Before sequencing, PCR products of 200-500 bp were cut from the gel and purified using the QIAquick gel extraction kit. Turning to the authors' computational methods: Reads were cleaned with Trimmomatic, merged with FLASH into complete CDR3 sequences, and assigned to V(D)J germline segments with MiTCR. Clonal diversity was calculated as the inverse Simpson's index using VDJtools. Productive reads were defined as in-frame sequences without a premature stop codon. TCRdb trimmed the raw reads at Q25, called clones with MiXCR and kept productive beta chains. Merged by CDR3 protein, the rows form single entries marked with the most common genes and DNA. Here the V and J calls rest on TCRdb's processing, not on the authors' analysis. The sample yields 90,000 to 100,000 distinct CDR3 sequences; less than 85% were counted once. Approximately 28% of the sample belongs to the ten largest clones.

For this clonotype: What antigen it recognizes has not been identified. At one end, the junction sequence differs from germline, possibly due to a read error.

The rearrangement joined TRBV4-1 to TRBJ2-3, with TRBD1 identical over 7 junction bases. This clonotype was sampled from a man aged 60 to 75 with small cell lung cancer. The sample consisted of distant non-tumor lung tissue. The CDR3 here reads CTSSQDGTATDMQYF. The DNA sequence is given as TGCACCAGCAGCCAAGACGGGACAGCCACAGATATGCAGTATTTT.